This TCR beta chain appears in the sequencing data of a study of blood T cell repertoires in COVID-19. On the study more broadly: The samples span acute and convalescent COVID-19 from the United States, Italy and Spain.

Ages ranged from about 18 to 89 years, with residence in fewer than 25 US areas. Clinical history as reported by participants underpinned cohort assignment. Within 2 weeks before study entry, exposed participants met a COVID-19 case. In its sample, this clone was seen once. Clones were sequenced by immunoSEQ multiplex PCR, and TCRdb holds only the in-frame ones, with some missing. The sample lists fewer than 350,000 clones, 88% seen once, with just over 1% in the top ten. V was trimmed by 8 bases and J by 5 bases, leaving 13 bases between them. Germline CDR1 reads SGHVS; CDR2 reads FQNEAQ. The CDR3 sequence is 13 residues long.

What was sequenced was PBMCs or T cells enriched from blood (not recorded which). This clonotype was sampled from a woman in her twenties or thirties who had been exposed to COVID-19. The chain is built from TRBV7-8 and TRBJ1-5, with TRBD1 as a possible D gene (5 bases). The CDR3 sequence: CASGRVVDQPQHF. CDR3 in DNA: TGTGCCAGCGGCAGGGTGGTGGATCAGCCCCAGCATTTT.